This is a list of T cell receptor beta chains from one sample in a study of blood T cell repertoires in COVID-19. TCRdb's copy holds only in-frame clones and misses some; the assay was immunoSEQ multiplex PCR. The sample has 150,000 to 200,000 clones; around 85% are singletons. The sequencing sample was made of peripheral blood. The receptors shown here come from a human donor with acute or convalescent COVID-19. The donor label of this sample is uncertain. The CDR3 runs from the conserved cysteine through the conserved F or W. Fields, in order: clone size, J gene, D gene, V gene, CDR3 DNA, CDR3 protein. A D gene is named only where the DNA matches it firmly. The size entry is marked missing in some rows and otherwise reads once, few, many or a size class.

clone size: NA; J gene: TRBJ1-1; D gene: NA; V gene: TRBV9; CDR3 DNA: TGTGCCAGCAGCTTAACGACAGTTATGAACACTGAAGCTTTCTTT; CDR3 protein: CASSLTTVMNTEAFF
clone size: NA; J gene: TRBJ1-6; D gene: TRBD1; V gene: TRBV25-1; CDR3 DNA: TGTGCCAGCAGTGGTCCTGGACAGGGGGCAAATTCACCCCTCCACTTT; CDR3 protein: CASSGPGQGANSPLHF
clone size: NA; J gene: TRBJ2-1; D gene: NA; V gene: TRBV9; CDR3 DNA: TGTGCCAGCAGCGTGATGCCAGGATACAATGAGCAGTTCTTC; CDR3 protein: CASSVMPGYNEQFF
clone size: NA; J gene: TRBJ2-7; D gene: TRBD1; V gene: TRBV2; CDR3 DNA: TGTGCCAGCAATGACAGGGGGCCCTACGAGCAGTACTTC; CDR3 protein: CASNDRGPYEQYF
clone size: NA; J gene: TRBJ2-3; D gene: NA; V gene: TRBV5-1; CDR3 DNA: TGCGCCAGCGGGGGGGCGGGAGATACGCAGTATTTT; CDR3 protein: CASGGAGDTQYF
clone size: few; J gene: TRBJ2-3; D gene: TRBD2; V gene: TRBV5-4; CDR3 DNA: TGTGCCAGCAGCTTGATGACTAGCGGGGGGGCAGATACGCAGTATTTT; CDR3 protein: CASSLMTSGGADTQYF
clone size: NA; J gene: TRBJ1-1; D gene: NA; V gene: TRBV24-1; CDR3 DNA: TGTGCCACCAGGCCGGAGGGGATGAACACTGAAGCTTTCTTT; CDR3 protein: CATRPEGMNTEAFF
clone size: NA; J gene: TRBJ2-7; D gene: NA; V gene: TRBV5-1; CDR3 DNA: TGCGCCAGCAGCTTGGTAACAGGCTACGAGCAGTACTTC; CDR3 protein: CASSLVTGYEQYF
clone size: NA; J gene: TRBJ1-5; D gene: NA; V gene: TRBV7-2; CDR3 DNA: TGTGCCAGCAGCTTTTCGGGGGGCGGTCAGCCCCAGCATTTT; CDR3 protein: CASSFSGGGQPQHF
clone size: NA; J gene: TRBJ2-1; D gene: TRBD2; V gene: TRBV3-1/TRBV3-2; CDR3 DNA: TGTGCCAGCACCACCGGGACTAGCGGGAATGAGCAGTTCTTC; CDR3 protein: CASTTGTSGNEQFF
clone size: once; J gene: TRBJ1-2; D gene: TRBD1; V gene: TRBV27; CDR3 DNA: TGTGCCAGCAGTTTCCTGGACAGGACCTATGGCTACACCTTC; CDR3 protein: CASSFLDRTYGYTF
clone size: NA; J gene: TRBJ1-1; D gene: NA; V gene: TRBV5-5; CDR3 DNA: TGTGCCACCCACCTTGGGAGGTACATGAACACTGAAGCTTTCTTT; CDR3 protein: CATHLGRYMNTEAFF
clone size: NA; J gene: TRBJ1-1; D gene: NA; V gene: TRBV19; CDR3 DNA: TGTGCCAGTAGCTCGGGCGGGGGATTGAACACTGAAGCTTTCTTT; CDR3 protein: CASSSGGGLNTEAFF
clone size: NA; J gene: TRBJ1-3; D gene: NA; V gene: TRBV25-1; CDR3 DNA: TGTGCCACTAAGTCCCAGGGGAGGGTGGGAAACACCATATATTTT; CDR3 protein: CATKSQGRVGNTIYF
clone size: NA; J gene: TRBJ1-1; D gene: NA; V gene: TRBV7-9; CDR3 DNA: TGTGCCAGCAGCTTAGCAGCAGGGGCCTACACTGAAGCTTTCTTT; CDR3 protein: CASSLAAGAYTEAFF
clone size: NA; J gene: TRBJ2-3; D gene: TRBD2; V gene: TRBV5-8; CDR3 DNA: TGTGCCAGCAGCTTGGAGTCTAGCGGTCCAGATACGCAGTATTTT; CDR3 protein: CASSLESSGPDTQYF
clone size: NA; J gene: TRBJ1-1; D gene: NA; V gene: TRBV16; CDR3 DNA: TGTGCCAGCAGCCAATCCATCCCGGGCCGGGGCACTGAAGCTTTCTTT; CDR3 protein: CASSQSIPGRGTEAFF
clone size: once; J gene: TRBJ2-2; D gene: TRBD2; V gene: TRBV10-3; CDR3 DNA: TGTGCCACCCGGGGGGACCCCCTCTCCGGGGAGCTGTTTTTT; CDR3 protein: CATRGDPLSGELFF
clone size: few; J gene: TRBJ1-1; D gene: NA; V gene: TRBV5-4; CDR3 DNA: TGTGCCAGCAGCTTGGGGGGGGTAAGAACTGAAGCTTTCTTT; CDR3 protein: CASSLGGVRTEAFF